Presented here are 28 T cell receptor beta chains from one specimen sequenced in a study of T cell repertoires in cytomegalovirus infection. From the reads, TCRdb called clonotypes with MiXCR, one entry per CDR3 protein. The table lists over 300,000 distinct CDR3 sequences, about a sixth of them singletons. The sample comprised PBMCs. These receptors were taken from a human donor in good health (CMV status not recorded). Some clones in this sample may be carry-over from other donors' samples.

This rearrangement joins TRBV5-4 to TRBJ2-1; D may match TRBD1 or TRBD2 (5 bases each). CDR3 size: 15 residues. V lost 2 bases and J 4 bases, leaving 13 bases between the germline ends. The germline V gene encodes CDR1 SGHNT and CDR2 YYREEE (reference sequence). The CDR3 DNA reads as TGTGCCAGCAGCTTTGCAGGGTGGGGGTACAATGAGCAGTTCTTC. This translates into CASSFAGWGYNEQFF.

This chain uses TRBV29-1 with TRBJ2-3; D possibly corresponds to TRBD2 (7 bases). V was cut by 4 bases and J by 0 bases, with 11 bases left in between. The germline gives CDR1 SQVTM, CDR2 ANQGSEA. This CDR3 has 14 amino acids. This CDR3 is CSVVGGGSTDTQYF. The CDR3, as DNA: TGCAGCGTTGTAGGGGGGGGAAGCACAGATACGCAGTATTTT.

The chain links TRBV7-9 to TRBJ2-3, with D possibly being TRBD1 or TRBD2 (6 bases each). The CDR3 extends over 16 amino acids. From germline, CDR1 is SEHNR and CDR2 FQNEAQ (reference sequence). Trimming stripped 5 bases from V and 1 base from J, with 16 bases between. Here the CDR3 reads CASSPTRGPGTDTQYF. DNA for the CDR3: TGTGCCAGCAGCCCGACCCGGGGGCCCGGCACAGATACGCAGTATTTT.

This clonotype has at least ten counts. This chain joins TRBV6-4 and TRBJ1-2; tentative D call: TRBD1 (5 bases). The CDR3 is 14 residues long. The germline gives CDR1 MRHNA, CDR2 SNTAGT. V lost 5 bases and J 6 bases, leaving 16 bases between the germline ends. The CDR3 sequence: CASSQGGTDDGYTF. In nucleotides, the CDR3 is TGTGCCAGCAGTCAAGGTGGGACCGACGATGGCTACACCTTC.

In this sample, this clonotype turned up many times. The V and J genes are TRBV7-3 and TRBJ2-3; TRBD2 aligns across 9 bases. Germline CDR1 and CDR2: SGHTA and FQGTGA. CDR3 length: 16 amino acids. V gave up 0 bases and J gave up 5 bases; unmatched junction bases: 6. The CDR3 coding sequence is TGTGCCAGCAGCTTAACTGCAGCGGGGGGTGGAGATACGCAGTATTTT. It specifies CASSLTAAGGGDTQYF.

This clonotype was seen a handful of times. The V gene is TRBV27, the J gene TRBJ1-1; 7 bases are a match to TRBD1. The CDR3 has 13 residues. V was clipped by 5 bases and J by 3 bases; unmatched bases: 3. The germline V gene has CDR1 MNHEY and CDR2 SMNVEV (reference sequence). CDR3 coding DNA: TGTGCCAGCAGTGCGGGACAGCACACTGAAGCTTTCTTT. Its translation: CASSAGQHTEAFF.

This clonotype was detected a few times. The chain links TRBV5-1 to TRBJ2-5; D unresolved. Trimming removed 2 bases at V and 5 bases at J, with 10 bases between. Germline lookup yields CDR1 SGHRS and CDR2 YFSETQ. This CDR3 spans 13 amino acids. CDR3 sequence: CASSLSARETQYF. In DNA form, the CDR3 reads TGCGCCAGCAGCTTATCGGCGAGGGAGACCCAGTACTTC.

This clonotype came up many times. The chain is built from TRBV6-1 and TRBJ2-7; D is perhaps TRBD1 (6 bases). CDR1 is MNHNS, CDR2 SASEGT, per germline. Trimming removed 4 bases at V and 3 bases at J, with 13 bases between. The CDR3 contains 14 residues. CDR3 nucleotide sequence: TGTGCCAGCAGTGCCCAAGGACAGATCTACGAGCAGTACTTC. It yields the protein CASSAQGQIYEQYF.

This clonotype was found a few times. The chain carries TRBV6-4 and TRBJ1-1; perhaps TRBD1 as D (6 bases). Trimming shortened V by 6 bases and J by 14 bases, and 22 bases separated the two germline ends. CDR1 and CDR2 (germline): MRHNA, SNTAGT. This CDR3 has 13 residues. CDR3 loop: CASSDLLNRELFF. DNA of the CDR3: TGTGCCAGCAGCGATCTCCTAAACAGGGAACTCTTCTTT.

This clonotype was detected many times. V is TRBV19 and J is TRBJ1-5; a weak D match, TRBD1 (6 bases). From germline, CDR1 is LNHDA and CDR2 SQIVND (reference sequence). The CDR3 contains 18 residues. V lost 3 bases, J lost 0 bases, and 18 bases lay in between. The CDR3 sequence: CASSIYGRGHYSNQPQHF. DNA for the CDR3: TGTGCCAGTAGTATCTACGGACGGGGGCATTATAGCAATCAGCCCCAGCATTTT.

In its sample, this clonotype was seen many times. The rearrangement links TRBV12-3 or TRBV12-4 to TRBJ1-2; 8 bases agree with TRBD1. CDR3 length: 15 amino acids. Unmatched junction bases numbered 11, after V lost 3 bases and J lost 8 bases. The CDR3 protein is CASSFTGGTARGYTF. The CDR3 nucleotides read TGTGCCAGCAGTTTTACAGGGGGGACGGCTCGAGGCTACACCTTC.

CDR3 in amino acids: CASSSFGQGFEKLFF. The CDR3 DNA is TGTGCCAGCAGTTCTTTCGGACAGGGATTTGAAAAACTGTTTTTT. The rearrangement uses TRBV12-3 or TRBV12-4 and TRBJ1-4, with TRBD1 matching 8 bases. The CDR3 runs to 15 residues. J gave up 7 bases and V 4 bases, and 8 bases lay outside the gene matches.

This chain joins TRBV20-1 and TRBJ2-3, with D perhaps assigned TRBD1 or TRBD2 (6 bases each). CDR3 size: 15 residues. The germline V gene encodes CDR1 DFQATT and CDR2 SNEGSKA (reference sequence). Trimming stripped 3 bases from V and 2 bases from J, with 15 bases between. The chain's CDR3 is CSASGGGATTDTQYF. The DNA of the CDR3 is TGCAGTGCTAGCGGGGGCGGGGCGACCACAGATACGCAGTATTTT.

In its sample, this clonotype was seen a few times. The chain is built from TRBV6-1 and TRBJ1-1; 9 bases are shared with TRBD1. The CDR3 contains 14 residues. V trimming: 1 base; J trimming: 11 bases; junction bases outside the gene matches: 8. Looked up from germline, CDR1 is MNHNS and CDR2 is SASEGT. The CDR3 DNA follows: TGTGCCAGCAGTGAAGGAGGGACAGGGAGCCTGGCTTTCTTT. The encoded protein is CASSEGGTGSLAFF.

The sample holds many counts of this clonotype. The chain combines TRBV7-9 with TRBJ1-4; TRBD1 is a possible D gene (6 bases). CDR3 size: 13 residues. Germline-derived CDR1 and CDR2 are SEHNR and FQNEAQ (reference sequence). V lost 5 bases to trimming and J lost 11 bases, with 15 bases between them. CDR3 in amino acids: CASSRSLRGKLFF. The CDR3 DNA follows: TGTGCCAGCAGCCGCAGCCTCAGGGGCAAACTGTTTTTT.

This clonotype has ten or more counts. V gene TRBV7-2 combines with J gene TRBJ1-2; D is uncertain. V was cut by 5 bases and J by 5 bases, with 12 bases left in between. The CDR3 has 13 residues. Looked up from germline, CDR1 is SGHTA and CDR2 is FQGNSA. CDR3 loop: CASSPTWGYGYTF. The CDR3, as DNA: TGTGCCAGCAGCCCCACGTGGGGTTATGGCTACACCTTC.

This clonotype has ten or more counts. This chain connects TRBV7-2 to TRBJ2-5; TRBD2 matches at 14 bases. The germline gives CDR1 SGHTA, CDR2 FQGNSA. There are 16 residues in the CDR3. V was pared by 5 bases and J by 2 bases, with 4 bases of the junction left unmatched. CDR3 loop: CASSRGLAGGQETQYF. The DNA of the CDR3 is TGTGCCAGCAGCCGAGGACTAGCGGGGGGTCAAGAGACCCAGTACTTC.

This chain connects TRBV6-5 to TRBJ2-1, with a weak D call TRBD1 (7 bases). In germline, CDR1 is MNHEY, CDR2 SVGAGI. V was pared by 1 base and J by 5 bases, with 12 bases between. The CDR3 covers 15 residues. CDR3 coding DNA: TGTGCCAGCAGTTACTTGGGCAGGGGGGACAATGAGCAGTTCTTC. As protein: CASSYLGRGDNEQFF.

This clonotype occurred many times. J is TRBJ2-2 and V is TRBV7-2; D is perhaps TRBD1 (6 bases). With 3 bases removed from V and 4 bases from J, the gap between germline ends came to 12 bases. The CDR3 consists of 15 residues. Germline V gene data show CDR1 as SGHTA and CDR2 as FQGNSA. The CDR3 is CASSLAPGVTGELFF. CDR3 coding DNA: TGTGCCAGCAGCTTGGCCCCAGGGGTCACCGGGGAGCTGTTTTTT. Based on the CDR3 plus reference TRBV7-2 and TRBJ2-2, the full variable domain is GAGVSQSPSNKVTEKGKDVELRCDPISGHTALYWYRQSLGQGLEFLIYFQGNSAPDKSGLPSDRFSAERTGGSVSTLTIQRTQQEDSAVYLCASSLAPGVTGELFFGEGSRLTVL.

This clonotype was detected many times. V gene TRBV3-1 combines with J gene TRBJ1-1; a possible D gene is TRBD1 (5 bases). The germline V gene has CDR1 LGHDT and CDR2 YNNKEL (reference sequence). The CDR3 spans 14 residues. V was clipped by 1 base and J by 8 bases, with 14 bases between them. The CDR3 spells CASSQVTGGAEAFF. The CDR3 DNA reads TGTGCCAGCAGCCAAGTAACTGGAGGGGCGGAAGCTTTCTTT.

CDR3 bases: TGTGCCAGCAGTTTAGTTGGGGTAGACTATGGCTACACCTTC. Its translation is CASSLVGVDYGYTF. The gene calls are TRBV12-3 or TRBV12-4 and TRBJ1-2; no reliable D call. The CDR3 covers 14 residues. The V gene lost 1 base and the J gene lost 3 bases, with 9 bases spanning the gap.

The CDR3 reads CSAPPGSGGLREQFF. As DNA, the CDR3 is TGCAGTGCACCCCCAGGCAGCGGGGGCCTTAGGGAGCAGTTCTTC. The J gene is TRBJ2-1, the V gene TRBV20-1; TRBD2 aligns across 8 bases. Trimming took 6 bases from V and 10 from J; bases not matched to a gene: 17. Germline CDR1 is DFQATT and CDR2 is SNEGSKA (reference sequence). The CDR3 sequence is 15 residues long.

This clonotype was found many times. The rearrangement uses TRBV7-2 and TRBJ1-2; 8 nucleotides line up with TRBD1. The germline V gene encodes CDR1 SGHTA and CDR2 FQGNSA. J gave up 6 bases and V 4 bases, and 19 bases lay outside the gene matches. There are 18 residues in the CDR3. CDR3 region: CASSSRSGTGRLVHGYTF. CDR3 sequence (DNA): TGTGCCAGCAGCTCCAGATCCGGGACAGGACGACTGGTTCATGGCTACACCTTC.

This clonotype was observed a handful of times. This sequence joins TRBV10-3 and TRBJ2-7; 7 bases align to TRBD1. Trimming at V came to 8 bases and at J to 2 bases, leaving 6 bases not matched to a gene. Germline CDR1 and CDR2: ENHRY and SYGVKD. The CDR3 extends over 13 amino acids. This CDR3 is CAISQGVTYEQYF. CDR3 bases: TGTGCCATCTCTCAGGGGGTAACCTACGAGCAGTACTTC.

This clonotype was counted between two and nine times. CDR3 amino acids: CASSSTPRGRGTQYF. The DNA of the CDR3 is TGTGCCAGCAGCAGTACACCCCGGGGCCGGGGGACCCAGTACTTC. This sequence joins TRBV7-2 and TRBJ2-5, with D perhaps assigned TRBD1 or TRBD2 (5 bases each). The CDR3 totals 15 residues. Germline V gene data show CDR1 as SGHTA and CDR2 as FQGNSA. Trimming removed 5 bases from V and 7 bases from J, with 20 bases in between. The whole variable domain, filled in from reference TRBV7-2 and TRBJ2-5, reads GAGVSQSPSNKVTEKGKDVELRCDPISGHTALYWYRQSLGQGLEFLIYFQGNSAPDKSGLPSDRFSAERTGGSVSTLTIQRTQQEDSAVYLCASSSTPRGRGTQYFGPGTRLLVL.

The chain is built from TRBV6-1 and TRBJ1-1; D is unclear. With 8 bases removed from V and 6 bases from J, the gap between germline ends came to 16 bases. CDR3 size: 13 residues. The V gene's germline CDR1 is MNHNS and CDR2 SASEGT. The CDR3: CASRTLLLAEAFF. The CDR3 DNA reads TGTGCCAGCCGTACACTGCTTCTGGCTGAAGCTTTCTTT.

The gene calls are TRBV20-1 and TRBJ1-4, with a possible D match to TRBD1 (5 bases). Between the trimmed V and J ends, which lost 3 bases and 8 bases, there was a span of 16 bases. The CDR3 runs to 14 residues. CDR1 is DFQATT and CDR2 is SNEGSKA in the germline V gene (reference sequence). The CDR3 protein is CSASAGPEREKLFF. The CDR3 DNA sequence: TGCAGTGCTAGCGCGGGACCTGAGAGAGAAAAACTGTTTTTT.

This clonotype appeared a few times. For the CDR3, the DNA is TGTGCCAGCAGTTTACAGGGGGCACAGTACTTC. This translates into CASSLQGAQYF. The V call is TRBV12-3 or TRBV12-4, the J call TRBJ2-7; 8 nucleotides match TRBD1. The CDR3 loop spans 11 amino acids. V dropped 2 bases and J dropped 10; count of bases not matched to a gene: 1.